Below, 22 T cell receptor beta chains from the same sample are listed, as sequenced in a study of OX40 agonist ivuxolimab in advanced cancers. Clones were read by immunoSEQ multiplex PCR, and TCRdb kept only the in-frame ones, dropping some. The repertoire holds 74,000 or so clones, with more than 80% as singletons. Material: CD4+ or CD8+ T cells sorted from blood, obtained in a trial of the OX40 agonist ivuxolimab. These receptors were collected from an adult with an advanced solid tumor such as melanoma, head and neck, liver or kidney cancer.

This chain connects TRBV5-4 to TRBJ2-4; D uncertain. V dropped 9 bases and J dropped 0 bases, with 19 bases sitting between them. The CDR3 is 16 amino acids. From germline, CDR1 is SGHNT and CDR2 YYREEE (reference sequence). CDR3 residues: CATQHSLLIAKNIQYF. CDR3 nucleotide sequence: TGTGCCACACAGCACAGCCTGCTGATAGCCAAAAACATTCAGTACTTC.

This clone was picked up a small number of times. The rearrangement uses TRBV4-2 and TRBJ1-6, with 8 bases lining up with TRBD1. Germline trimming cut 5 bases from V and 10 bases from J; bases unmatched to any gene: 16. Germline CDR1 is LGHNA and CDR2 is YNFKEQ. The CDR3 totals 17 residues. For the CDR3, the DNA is TGTGCCAGCAGCACATTCGTCAGGGGGCGAAGGGGGTCACCCCTCCACTTT. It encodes CASSTFVRGRRGSPLHF.

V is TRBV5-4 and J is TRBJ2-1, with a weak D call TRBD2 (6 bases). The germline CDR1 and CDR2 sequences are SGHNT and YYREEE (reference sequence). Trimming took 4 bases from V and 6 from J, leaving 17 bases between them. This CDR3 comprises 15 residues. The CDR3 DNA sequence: TGTGCCAGCAGCGCGGGCGGCCAGGGACTCAATGAGCAGTTCTTC. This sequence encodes CASSAGGQGLNEQFF.

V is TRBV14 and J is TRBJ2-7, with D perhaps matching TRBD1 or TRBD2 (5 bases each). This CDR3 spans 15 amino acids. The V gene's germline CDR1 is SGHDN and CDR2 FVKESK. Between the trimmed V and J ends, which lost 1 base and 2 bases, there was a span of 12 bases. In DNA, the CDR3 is TGTGCCAGCAGCCAAGGGGGGACGGTAGCCTACGAGCAGTACTTC. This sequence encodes CASSQGGTVAYEQYF.

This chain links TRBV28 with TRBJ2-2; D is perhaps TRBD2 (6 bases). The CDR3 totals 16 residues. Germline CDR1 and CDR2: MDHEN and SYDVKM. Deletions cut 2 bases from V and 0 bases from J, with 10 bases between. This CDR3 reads CASSLLDYTNTGELFF. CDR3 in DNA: TGTGCCAGCAGTTTACTGGACTACACGAACACCGGGGAGCTGTTTTTT.

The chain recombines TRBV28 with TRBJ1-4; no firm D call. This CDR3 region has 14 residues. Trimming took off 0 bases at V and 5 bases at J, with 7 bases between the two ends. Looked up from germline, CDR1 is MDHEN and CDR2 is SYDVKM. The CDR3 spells CASSLWQSNEKLFF. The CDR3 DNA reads TGTGCCAGCAGTTTATGGCAGTCCAATGAAAAACTGTTTTTT.

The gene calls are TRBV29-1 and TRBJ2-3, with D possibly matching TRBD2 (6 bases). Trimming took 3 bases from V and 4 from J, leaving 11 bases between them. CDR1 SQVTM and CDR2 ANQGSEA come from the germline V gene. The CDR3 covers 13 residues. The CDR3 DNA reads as TGCAGCGTTGACGAGTGGGGGGCAGATACGCAGTATTTT. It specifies CSVDEWGADTQYF.

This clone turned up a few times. The chain's CDR3 is CASRDGPPEAFF. In nucleotides, the CDR3 is TGTGCCAGCAGGGACGGCCCTCCTGAAGCTTTCTTT. The genes are TRBV11-2 and TRBJ1-1; D call uncertain. In germline, CDR1 is SGHAT, CDR2 FQNNGV. The CDR3 runs to 12 residues. V lost 6 bases and J 6 bases, leaving 11 bases between the germline ends.

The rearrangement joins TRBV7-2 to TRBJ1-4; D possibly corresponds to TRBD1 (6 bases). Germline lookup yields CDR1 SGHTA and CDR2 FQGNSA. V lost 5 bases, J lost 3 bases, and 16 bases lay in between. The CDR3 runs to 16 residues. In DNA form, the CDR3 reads TGTGCCAGCAGCCACCAATCCAGGGGATCTAATGAAAAACTGTTTTTT. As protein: CASSHQSRGSNEKLFF.

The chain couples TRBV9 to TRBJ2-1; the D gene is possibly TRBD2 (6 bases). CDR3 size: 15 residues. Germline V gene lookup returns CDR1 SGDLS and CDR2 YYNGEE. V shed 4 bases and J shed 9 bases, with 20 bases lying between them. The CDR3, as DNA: TGTGCCAGCAGCATGACCGGAGGGCCATACGGTGAGCAGTTCTTC. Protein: CASSMTGGPYGEQFF. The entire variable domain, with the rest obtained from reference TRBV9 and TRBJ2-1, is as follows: DSGVTQTPKHLITATGQRVTLRCSPRSGDLSVYWYQQSLDQGLQFLIQYYNGEERAKGNILERFSAQQFPDLHSELNLSSLELGDSALYFCASSMTGGPYGEQFFGPGTRLTVL.

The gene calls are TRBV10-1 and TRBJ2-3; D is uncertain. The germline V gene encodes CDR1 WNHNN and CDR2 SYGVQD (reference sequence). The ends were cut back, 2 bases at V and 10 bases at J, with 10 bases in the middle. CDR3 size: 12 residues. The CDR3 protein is CASSEDSPAQYF. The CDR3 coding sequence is TGCGCCAGCAGTGAGGACTCCCCGGCGCAGTATTTT.

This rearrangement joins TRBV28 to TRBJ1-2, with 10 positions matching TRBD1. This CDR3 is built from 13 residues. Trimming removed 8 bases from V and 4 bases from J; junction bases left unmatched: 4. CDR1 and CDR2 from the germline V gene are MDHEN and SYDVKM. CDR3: CASVWTGGYGYTF. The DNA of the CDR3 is TGTGCCAGCGTTTGGACAGGGGGCTATGGCTACACCTTC.

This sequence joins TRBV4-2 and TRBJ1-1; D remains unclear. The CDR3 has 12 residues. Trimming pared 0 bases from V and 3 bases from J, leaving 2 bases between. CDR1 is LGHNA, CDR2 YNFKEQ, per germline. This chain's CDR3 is CASSQDYTEAFF. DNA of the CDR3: TGTGCCAGCAGCCAAGACTACACTGAAGCTTTCTTT.

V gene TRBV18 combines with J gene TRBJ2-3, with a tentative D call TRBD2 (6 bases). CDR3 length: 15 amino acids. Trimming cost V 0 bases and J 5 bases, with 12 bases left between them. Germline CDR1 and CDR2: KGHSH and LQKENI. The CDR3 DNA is TGTGCCAGCTCACCACCCACCGTCGGGGGAGATACGCAGTATTTT. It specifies CASSPPTVGGDTQYF.

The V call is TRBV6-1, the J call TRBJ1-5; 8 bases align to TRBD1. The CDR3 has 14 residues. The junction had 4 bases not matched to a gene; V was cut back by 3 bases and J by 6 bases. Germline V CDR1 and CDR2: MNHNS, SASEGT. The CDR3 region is CASSDSGGGQPQHF. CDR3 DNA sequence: TGTGCCAGCAGTGATTCAGGGGGCGGTCAGCCCCAGCATTTT.

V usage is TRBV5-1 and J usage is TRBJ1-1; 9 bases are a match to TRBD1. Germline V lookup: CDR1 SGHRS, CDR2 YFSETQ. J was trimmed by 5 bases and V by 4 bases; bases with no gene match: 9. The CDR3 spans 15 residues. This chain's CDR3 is CASSLQGAARTEAFF. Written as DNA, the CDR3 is TGCGCCAGCAGCCTACAGGGGGCCGCTAGGACTGAAGCTTTCTTT.

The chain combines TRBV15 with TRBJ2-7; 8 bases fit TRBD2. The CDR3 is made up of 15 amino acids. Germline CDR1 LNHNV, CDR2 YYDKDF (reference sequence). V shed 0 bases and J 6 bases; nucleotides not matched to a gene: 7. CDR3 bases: TGTGCCACCAGCAGAGATTCGTCGGGGGGGCGCGAGCAGTACTTC. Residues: CATSRDSSGGREQYF.

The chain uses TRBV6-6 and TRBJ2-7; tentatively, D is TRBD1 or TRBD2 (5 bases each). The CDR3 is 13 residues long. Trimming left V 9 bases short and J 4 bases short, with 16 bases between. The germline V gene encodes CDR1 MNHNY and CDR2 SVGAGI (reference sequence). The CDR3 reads CASTRGPEYEQYF. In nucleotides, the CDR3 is TGTGCCAGTACCCGGGGCCCCGAATACGAGCAGTACTTC.

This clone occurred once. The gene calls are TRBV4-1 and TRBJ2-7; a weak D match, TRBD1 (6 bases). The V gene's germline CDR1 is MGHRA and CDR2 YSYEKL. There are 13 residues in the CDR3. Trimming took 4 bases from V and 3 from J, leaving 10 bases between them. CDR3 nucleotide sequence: TGCGCCAGCAGCCGACCAGGGGTCTACGAGCAGTACTTC. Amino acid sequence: CASSRPGVYEQYF.

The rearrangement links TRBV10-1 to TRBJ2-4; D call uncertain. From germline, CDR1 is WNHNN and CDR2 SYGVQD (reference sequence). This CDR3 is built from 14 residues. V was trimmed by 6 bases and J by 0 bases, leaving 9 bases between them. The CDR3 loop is CASRTRLAKNIQYF. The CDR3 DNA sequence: TGCGCCAGCAGGACAAGGCTAGCCAAAAACATTCAGTACTTC.

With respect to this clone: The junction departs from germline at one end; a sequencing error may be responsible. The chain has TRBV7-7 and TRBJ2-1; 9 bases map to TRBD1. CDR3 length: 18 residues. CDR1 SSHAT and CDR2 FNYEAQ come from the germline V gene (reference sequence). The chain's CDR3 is CASSRRAPGQGSYNEQFF. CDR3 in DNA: TGTGCTAGCAGCCGACGGGCACCGGGACAGGGTTCCTACAATGAGCAGTTCTTC.

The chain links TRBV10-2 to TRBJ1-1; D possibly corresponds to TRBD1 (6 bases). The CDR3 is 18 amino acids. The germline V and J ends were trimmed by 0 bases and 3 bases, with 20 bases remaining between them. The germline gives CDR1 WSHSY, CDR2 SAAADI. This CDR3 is CASSESGTPGGFDTEAFF. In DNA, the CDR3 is TGCGCCAGCAGTGAGTCTGGGACACCGGGAGGTTTTGACACTGAAGCTTTCTTT.